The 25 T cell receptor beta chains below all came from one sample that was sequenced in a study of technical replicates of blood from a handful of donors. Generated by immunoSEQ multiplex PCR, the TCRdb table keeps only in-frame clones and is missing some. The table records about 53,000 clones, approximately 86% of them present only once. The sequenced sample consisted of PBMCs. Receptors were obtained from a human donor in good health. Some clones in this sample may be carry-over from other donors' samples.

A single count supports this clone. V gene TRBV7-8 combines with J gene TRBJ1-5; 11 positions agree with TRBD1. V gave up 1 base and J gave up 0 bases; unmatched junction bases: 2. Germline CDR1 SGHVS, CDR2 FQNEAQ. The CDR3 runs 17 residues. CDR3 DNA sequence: TGTGCCAGCAGCTTAGTGGGACAGGGGGGTAGCAATCAGCCCCAGCATTTT. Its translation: CASSLVGQGGSNQPQHF.

CDR3 nucleotides: TGTGCCAGCATCCCGACAGGGGCGTTTCAGCCCCAGCATTTT. Translating it yields CASIPTGAFQPQHF. This chain links TRBV28 with TRBJ1-5; 8 bases match TRBD1. The CDR3 totals 14 residues. CDR1 and CDR2 (germline): MDHEN, SYDVKM. V trimming: 7 bases; J trimming: 6 bases; junction bases outside the gene matches: 8.

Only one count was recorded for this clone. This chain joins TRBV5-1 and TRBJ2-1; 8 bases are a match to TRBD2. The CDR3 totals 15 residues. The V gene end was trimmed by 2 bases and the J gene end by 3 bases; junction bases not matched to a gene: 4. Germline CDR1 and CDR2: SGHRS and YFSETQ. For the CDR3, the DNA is TGCGCCAGCAGCTTAGGAGCGGGAGTCTACAATGAGCAGTTCTTC. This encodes CASSLGAGVYNEQFF.

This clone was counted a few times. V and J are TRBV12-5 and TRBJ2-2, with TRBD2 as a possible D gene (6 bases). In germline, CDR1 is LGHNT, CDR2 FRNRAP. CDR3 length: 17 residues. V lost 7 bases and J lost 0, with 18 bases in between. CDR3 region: CASAPRPAGTNTGELFF. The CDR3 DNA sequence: TGTGCTAGTGCTCCCCGGCCGGCGGGAACGAACACCGGGGAGCTGTTTTTT.

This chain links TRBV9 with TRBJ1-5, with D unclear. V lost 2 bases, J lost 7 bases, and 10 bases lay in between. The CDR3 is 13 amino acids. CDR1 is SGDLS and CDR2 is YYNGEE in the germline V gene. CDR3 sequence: CASSVDAGQPQHF. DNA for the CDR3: TGTGCCAGCAGCGTGGACGCGGGGCAGCCCCAGCATTTT.

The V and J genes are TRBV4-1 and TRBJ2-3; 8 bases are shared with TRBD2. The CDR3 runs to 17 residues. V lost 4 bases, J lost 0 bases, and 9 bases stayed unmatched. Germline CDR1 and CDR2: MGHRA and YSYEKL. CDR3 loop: CASSPLGRGGSTDTQYF. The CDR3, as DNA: TGCGCCAGCAGCCCCCTCGGGCGCGGGGGGAGCACAGATACGCAGTATTTT.

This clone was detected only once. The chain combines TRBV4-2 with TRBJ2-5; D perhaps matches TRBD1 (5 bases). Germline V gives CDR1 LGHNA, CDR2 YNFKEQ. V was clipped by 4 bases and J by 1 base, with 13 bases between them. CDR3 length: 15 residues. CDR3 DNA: TGTGCCAGCAGCCCCAGCAGGGCTTTCCAAGAGACCCAGTACTTC. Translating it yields CASSPSRAFQETQYF.

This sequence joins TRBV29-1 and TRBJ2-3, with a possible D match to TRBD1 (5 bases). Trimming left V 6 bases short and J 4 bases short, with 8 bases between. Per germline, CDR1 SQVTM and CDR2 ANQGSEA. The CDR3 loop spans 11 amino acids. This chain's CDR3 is CSVAGPDTQYF. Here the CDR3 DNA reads TGCAGCGTAGCAGGGCCAGATACGCAGTATTTT.

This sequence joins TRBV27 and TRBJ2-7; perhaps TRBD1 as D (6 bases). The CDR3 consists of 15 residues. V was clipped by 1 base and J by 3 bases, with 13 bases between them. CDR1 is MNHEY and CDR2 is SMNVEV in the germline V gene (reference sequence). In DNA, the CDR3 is TGTGCCAGCAGTTTATTGCCAGGGGCCAACTACGAGCAGTACTTC. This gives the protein CASSLLPGANYEQYF.

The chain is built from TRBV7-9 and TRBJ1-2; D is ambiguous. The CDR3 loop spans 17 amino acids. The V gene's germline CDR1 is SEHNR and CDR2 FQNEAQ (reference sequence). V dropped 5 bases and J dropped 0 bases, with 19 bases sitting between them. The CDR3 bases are TGTGCCAGCAGCCCATATACCCTCGGCAGGACTAACTATGGCTACACCTTC. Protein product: CASSPYTLGRTNYGYTF.

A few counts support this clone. This CDR3 reads CASRTVEIRNTEAFF. The DNA of the CDR3 is TGTGCCAGCAGGACAGTCGAAATCAGGAACACTGAAGCTTTCTTT. The chain has TRBV6-5 and TRBJ1-1; TRBD1 is a possible D gene (5 bases). Germline CDR1 reads MNHEY; CDR2 reads SVGAGI. The V end was cut by 6 bases, the J end by 1 base, with 15 bases between. The CDR3 contains 15 residues.

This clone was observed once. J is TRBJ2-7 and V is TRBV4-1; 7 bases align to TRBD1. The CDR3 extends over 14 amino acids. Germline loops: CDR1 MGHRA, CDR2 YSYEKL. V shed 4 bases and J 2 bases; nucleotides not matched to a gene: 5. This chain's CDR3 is CASSRTTGPYEQYF. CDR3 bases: TGCGCCAGCAGCCGGACGACAGGGCCCTACGAGCAGTACTTC.

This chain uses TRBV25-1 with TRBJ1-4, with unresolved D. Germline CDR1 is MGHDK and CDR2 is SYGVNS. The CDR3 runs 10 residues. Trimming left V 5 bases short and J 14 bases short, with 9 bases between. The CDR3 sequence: CASSYGKLFF. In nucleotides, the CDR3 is TGTGCCAGCAGTTACGGGAAGCTGTTTTTT.

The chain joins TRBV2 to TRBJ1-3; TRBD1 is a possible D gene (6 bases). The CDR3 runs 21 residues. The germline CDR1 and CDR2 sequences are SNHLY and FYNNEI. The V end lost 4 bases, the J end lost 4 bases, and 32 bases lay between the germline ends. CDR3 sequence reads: CASSGGGPPGQFRSPGNTIYF. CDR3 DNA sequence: TGTGCCAGCAGTGGGGGGGGCCCCCCAGGCCAATTTCGGTCTCCCGGAAACACCATATATTTT.

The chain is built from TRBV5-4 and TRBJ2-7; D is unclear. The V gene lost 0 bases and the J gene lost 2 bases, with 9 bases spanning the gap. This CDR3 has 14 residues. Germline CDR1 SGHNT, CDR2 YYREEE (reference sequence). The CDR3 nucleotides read TGTGCCAGCAGCTTGGCCCAGAATCCCTACGAGCAGTACTTC. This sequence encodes CASSLAQNPYEQYF.

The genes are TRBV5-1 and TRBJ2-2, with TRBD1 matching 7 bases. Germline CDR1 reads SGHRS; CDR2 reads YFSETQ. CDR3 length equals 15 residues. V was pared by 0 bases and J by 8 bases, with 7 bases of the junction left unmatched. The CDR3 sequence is CASSLGDRVEGELFF. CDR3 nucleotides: TGCGCCAGCAGCTTGGGCGACAGGGTCGAAGGGGAGCTGTTTTTT.

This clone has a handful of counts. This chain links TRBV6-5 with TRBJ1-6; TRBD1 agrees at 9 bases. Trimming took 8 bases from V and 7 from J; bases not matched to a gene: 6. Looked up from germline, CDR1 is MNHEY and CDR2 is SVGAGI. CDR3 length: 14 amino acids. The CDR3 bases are TGTGCCAGCTGGGACAGGGAACGCAATTCACCCCTCCACTTT. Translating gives CASWDRERNSPLHF.

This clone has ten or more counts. The chain's CDR3 is CASSFTGAPGEAFF. The CDR3 bases are TGCGCCAGCAGCTTCACAGGAGCTCCCGGAGAAGCTTTCTTT. The V and J genes are TRBV5-1 and TRBJ1-1, with D perhaps TRBD1 (5 bases). CDR3 length: 14 residues. V gave up 2 bases and J gave up 8 bases, with 16 bases separating them. Germline assignment: CDR1 SGHRS and CDR2 YFSETQ.

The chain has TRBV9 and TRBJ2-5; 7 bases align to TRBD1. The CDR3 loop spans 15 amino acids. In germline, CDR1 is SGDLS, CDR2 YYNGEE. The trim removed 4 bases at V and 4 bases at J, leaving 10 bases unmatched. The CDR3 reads CASSTPGTVRETQYF. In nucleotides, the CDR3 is TGTGCCAGCAGCACTCCCGGGACAGTCCGAGAGACCCAGTACTTC.

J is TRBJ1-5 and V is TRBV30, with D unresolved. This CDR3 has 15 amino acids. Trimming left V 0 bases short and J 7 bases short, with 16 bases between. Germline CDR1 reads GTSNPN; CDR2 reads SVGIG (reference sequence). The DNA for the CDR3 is TGTGCCTGGAGTGTACCGAGGGAGGGAGGGCAGCCCCAGCATTTT. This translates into CAWSVPREGGQPQHF.

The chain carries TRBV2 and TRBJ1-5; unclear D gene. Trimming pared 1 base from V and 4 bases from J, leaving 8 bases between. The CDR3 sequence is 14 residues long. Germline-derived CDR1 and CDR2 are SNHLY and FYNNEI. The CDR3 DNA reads TGTGCCAGCAGTGAAGAAGGCGGTAATCAGCCCCAGCATTTT. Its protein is CASSEEGGNQPQHF.

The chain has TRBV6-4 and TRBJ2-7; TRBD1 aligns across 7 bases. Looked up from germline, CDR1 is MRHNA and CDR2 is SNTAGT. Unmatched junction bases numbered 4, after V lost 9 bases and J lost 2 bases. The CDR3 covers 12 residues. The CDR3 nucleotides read TGTGCCAGAAAGACAGGGCCCTACGAGCAGTACTTC. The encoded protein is CARKTGPYEQYF.

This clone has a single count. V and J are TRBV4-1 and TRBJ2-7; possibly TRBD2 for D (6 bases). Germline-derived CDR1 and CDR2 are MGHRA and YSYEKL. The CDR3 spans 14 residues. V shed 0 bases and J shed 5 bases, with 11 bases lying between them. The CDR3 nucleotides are TGCGCCAGCAGCCAAGATCTAGGCGGGGACGAGCAGTACTTC. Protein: CASSQDLGGDEQYF.

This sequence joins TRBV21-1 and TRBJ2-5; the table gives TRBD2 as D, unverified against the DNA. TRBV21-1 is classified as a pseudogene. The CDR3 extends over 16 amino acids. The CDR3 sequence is CASSTRGLWDQETQYF. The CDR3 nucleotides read TGTGCCAGCAGCACTCGAGGACTGTGGGACCAAGAGACCCAGTACTTC.

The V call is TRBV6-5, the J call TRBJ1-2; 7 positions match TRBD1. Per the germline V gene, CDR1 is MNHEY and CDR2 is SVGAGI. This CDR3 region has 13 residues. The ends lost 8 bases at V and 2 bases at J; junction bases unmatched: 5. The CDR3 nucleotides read TGTGCCAGCCACAGGGGCCAAAACTATGGCTACACCTTC. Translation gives CASHRGQNYGYTF.